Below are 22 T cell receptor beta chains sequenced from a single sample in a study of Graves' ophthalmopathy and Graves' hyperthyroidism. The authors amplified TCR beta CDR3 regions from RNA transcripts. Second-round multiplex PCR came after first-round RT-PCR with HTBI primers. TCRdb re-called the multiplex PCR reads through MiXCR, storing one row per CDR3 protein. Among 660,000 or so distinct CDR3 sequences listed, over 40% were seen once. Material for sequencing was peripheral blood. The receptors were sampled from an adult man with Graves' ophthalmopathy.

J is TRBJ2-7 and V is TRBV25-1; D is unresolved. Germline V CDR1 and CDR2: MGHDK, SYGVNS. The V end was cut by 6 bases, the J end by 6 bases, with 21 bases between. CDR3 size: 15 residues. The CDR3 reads CASSLVAASLPEQYF. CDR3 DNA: TGTGCCAGCAGCTTGGTGGCAGCCTCTCTCCCCGAGCAGTACTTC.

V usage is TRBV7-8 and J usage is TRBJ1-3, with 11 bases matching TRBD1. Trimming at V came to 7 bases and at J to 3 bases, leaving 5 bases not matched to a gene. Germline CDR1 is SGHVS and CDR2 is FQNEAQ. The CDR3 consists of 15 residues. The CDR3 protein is CASTRTGGGGNTIYF. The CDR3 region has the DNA TGTGCCAGCACACGGACAGGGGGCGGTGGAAACACCATATATTTT.

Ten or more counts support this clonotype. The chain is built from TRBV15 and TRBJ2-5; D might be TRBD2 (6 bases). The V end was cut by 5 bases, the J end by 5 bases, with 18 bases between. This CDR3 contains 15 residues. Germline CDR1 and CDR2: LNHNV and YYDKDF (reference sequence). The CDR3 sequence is CATSLGRNFLETQYF. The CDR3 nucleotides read TGTGCCACCAGCCTCGGGAGAAATTTTCTCGAGACCCAGTACTTC.

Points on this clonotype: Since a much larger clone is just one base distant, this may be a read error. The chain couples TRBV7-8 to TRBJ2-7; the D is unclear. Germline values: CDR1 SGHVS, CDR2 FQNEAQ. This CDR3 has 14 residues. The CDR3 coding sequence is TGTGCCAGCAGCTTAGAGGCGGCGACCTACGGGCAGTACTTC. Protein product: CASSLEAATYGQYF. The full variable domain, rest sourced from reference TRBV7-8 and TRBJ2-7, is GAGVSQSPRYKVAKRGQDVALRCDPISGHVSLFWYQQALGQGPEFLTYFQNEAQLDKSGLPSDRFFAERPEGSVSTLKIQRTQQEDSAVYLCASSLEAATYGQYFGPGTRLTVT.

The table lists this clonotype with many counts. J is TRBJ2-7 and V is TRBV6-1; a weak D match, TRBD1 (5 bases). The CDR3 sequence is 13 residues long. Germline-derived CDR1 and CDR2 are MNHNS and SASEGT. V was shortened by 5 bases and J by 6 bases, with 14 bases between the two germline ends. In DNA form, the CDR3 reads TGTGCCAGCAGTCGGACATTCATCGGCGAGCAGTACTTC. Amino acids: CASSRTFIGEQYF.

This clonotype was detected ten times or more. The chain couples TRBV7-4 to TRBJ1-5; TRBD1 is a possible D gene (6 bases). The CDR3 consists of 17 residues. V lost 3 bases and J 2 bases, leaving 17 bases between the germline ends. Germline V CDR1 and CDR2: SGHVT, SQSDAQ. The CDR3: CASSLKQGKSGNQPQHF. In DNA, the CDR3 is TGTGCCAGCAGCTTGAAGCAGGGGAAGTCGGGCAATCAGCCCCAGCATTTT.

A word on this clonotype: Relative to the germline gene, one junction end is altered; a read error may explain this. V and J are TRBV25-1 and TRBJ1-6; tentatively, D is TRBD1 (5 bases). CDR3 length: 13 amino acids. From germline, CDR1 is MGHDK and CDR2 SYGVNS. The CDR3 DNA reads TGTGCCAGCAGTAATACAGGAAATTCACTCCTCCACTTT. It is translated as CASSNTGNSLLHF. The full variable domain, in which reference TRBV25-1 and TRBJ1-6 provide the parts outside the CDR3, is EADIYQTPRYLVIGTGKKITLECSQTMGHDKMYWYQQDPGMELHLIHYSYGVNSTEKGDLSSESTVSRIRTEHFPLTLESARPSHTSQYLCASSNTGNSLLHFGNGTRLTVT.

The CDR3 here is CASSLRTGGRVYGYTF. In DNA form, the CDR3 reads TGTGCCAGCAGTCTCCGGACAGGGGGCAGAGTCTATGGCTACACCTTC. The chain couples TRBV7-8 to TRBJ1-2; 11 nucleotides align to TRBD1. The length of the CDR3 is 16 residues. Per the germline V gene, CDR1 is SGHVS and CDR2 is FQNEAQ. V dropped 6 bases and J dropped 4; count of bases not matched to a gene: 10.

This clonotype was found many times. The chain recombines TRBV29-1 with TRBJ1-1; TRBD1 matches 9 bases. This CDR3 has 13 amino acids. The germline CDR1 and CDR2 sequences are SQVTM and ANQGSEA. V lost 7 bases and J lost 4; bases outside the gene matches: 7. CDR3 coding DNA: TGCAGCGCTCTACAGGGGGCTGGCACTGAAGCTTTCTTT. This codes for CSALQGAGTEAFF.

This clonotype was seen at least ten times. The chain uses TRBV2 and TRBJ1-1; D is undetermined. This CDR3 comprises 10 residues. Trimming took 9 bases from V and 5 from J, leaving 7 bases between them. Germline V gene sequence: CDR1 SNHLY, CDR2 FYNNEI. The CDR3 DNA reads TGTGCCAGAAGAAGGACTGAAGCTTTCTTT. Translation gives CARRRTEAFF.

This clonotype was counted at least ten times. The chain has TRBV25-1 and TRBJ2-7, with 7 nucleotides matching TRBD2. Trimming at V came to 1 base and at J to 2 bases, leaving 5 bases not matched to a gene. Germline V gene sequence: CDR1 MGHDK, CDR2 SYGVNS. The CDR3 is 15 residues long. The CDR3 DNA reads TGTGCCAGCAGTGAATCGTCGGGAGGTACCTACGAGCAGTACTTC. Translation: CASSESSGGTYEQYF.

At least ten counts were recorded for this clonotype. The CDR3: CASEGGNEQYF. In nucleotides, the CDR3 is TGTGCCAGCGAGGGGGGAAACGAGCAGTACTTC. The rearrangement joins TRBV6-2 or TRBV6-3 to TRBJ2-7, with D perhaps given as TRBD1 or TRBD2 (6 bases each). CDR3 length: 11 amino acids. The ends were cut back, 8 bases at V and 5 bases at J, with 10 bases in the middle. Germline loops: CDR1 MNHEY, CDR2 SVGEGT.

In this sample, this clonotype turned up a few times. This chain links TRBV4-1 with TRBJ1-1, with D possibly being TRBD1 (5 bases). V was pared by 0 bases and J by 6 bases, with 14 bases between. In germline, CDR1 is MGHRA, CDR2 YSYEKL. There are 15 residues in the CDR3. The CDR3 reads CASSQDGAGSAEAFF. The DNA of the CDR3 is TGCGCCAGCAGCCAAGATGGGGCAGGTTCCGCTGAAGCTTTCTTT.

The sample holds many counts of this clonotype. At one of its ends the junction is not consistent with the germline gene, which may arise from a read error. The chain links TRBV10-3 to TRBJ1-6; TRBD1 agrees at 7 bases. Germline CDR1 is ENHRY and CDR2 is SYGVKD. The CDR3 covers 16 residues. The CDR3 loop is CASSEGTDRMGSPLHF. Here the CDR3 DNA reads TGTGCCAGCAGTGAAGGGACAGACAGGATGGGATCACCCCTCCACTTT.

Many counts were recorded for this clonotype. The CDR3 loop is CASSLRQAGNQPQHF. Written as DNA, the CDR3 is TGTGCCAGTAGTTTACGACAGGCCGGCAATCAGCCCCAGCATTTT. The chain uses TRBV19 and TRBJ1-5, with D maybe TRBD1 (6 bases). Germline V gene lookup returns CDR1 LNHDA and CDR2 SQIVND (reference sequence). The CDR3 length is 15 residues. V was pared by 5 bases and J by 2 bases, with 13 bases between.

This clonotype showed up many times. The CDR3 here is CASSDRLRFQPQHF. The CDR3 nucleotides are TGTGCCAGCAGTGACCGCTTGAGGTTTCAGCCCCAGCATTTT. The rearrangement links TRBV2 to TRBJ1-5; D gene uncertain. The CDR3 sequence is 14 residues long. Germline V gene data show CDR1 as SNHLY and CDR2 as FYNNEI. The ends were cut back, 3 bases at V and 6 bases at J, with 12 bases in the middle. Supplemented by reference TRBV2 and TRBJ1-5, the full variable domain reads EPEVTQTPSHQVTQMGQEVILRCVPISNHLYFYWYRQILGQKVEFLVSFYNNEISEKSEIFDDQFSVERPDGSNFTLKIRSTKLEDSAMYFCASSDRLRFQPQHFGDGTRLSIL.

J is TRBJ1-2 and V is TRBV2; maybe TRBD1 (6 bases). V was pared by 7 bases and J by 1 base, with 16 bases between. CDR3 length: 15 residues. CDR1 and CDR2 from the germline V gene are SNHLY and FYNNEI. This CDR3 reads CASTEGGTSNYGYTF. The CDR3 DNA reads TGTGCCAGCACCGAGGGGGGGACGAGTAACTATGGCTACACCTTC.

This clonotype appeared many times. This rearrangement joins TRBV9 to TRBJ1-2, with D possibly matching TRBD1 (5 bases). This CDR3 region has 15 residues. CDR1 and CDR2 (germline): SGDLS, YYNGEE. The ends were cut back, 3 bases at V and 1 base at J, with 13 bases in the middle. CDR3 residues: CASSAIIDSNYGYTF. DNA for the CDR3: TGTGCCAGCAGCGCCATAATAGACAGTAACTATGGCTACACCTTC. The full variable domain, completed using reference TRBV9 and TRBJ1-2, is DSGVTQTPKHLITATGQRVTLRCSPRSGDLSVYWYQQSLDQGLQFLIQYYNGEERAKGNILERFSAQQFPDLHSELNLSSLELGDSALYFCASSAIIDSNYGYTFGSGTRLTVV.

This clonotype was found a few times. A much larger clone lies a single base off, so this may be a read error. CDR3 in DNA: TGTGCCAGCAGCTTAAGGGGACCAACTAATGAAAAACTGTTTTTT. Translation: CASSLRGPTNEKLFF. The rearrangement joins TRBV7-3 to TRBJ1-4; D might be TRBD1 (5 bases). The V gene lost 1 base and the J gene lost 0 bases, with 6 bases spanning the gap. The CDR3 covers 15 residues. From germline, CDR1 is SGHTA and CDR2 FQGTGA.

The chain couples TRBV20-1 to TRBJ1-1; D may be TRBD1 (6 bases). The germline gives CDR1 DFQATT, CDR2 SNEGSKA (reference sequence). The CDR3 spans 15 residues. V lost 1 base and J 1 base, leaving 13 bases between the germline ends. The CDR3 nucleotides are TGCAGTGCTAGAGCTGAAGGACAGCGGAACACTGAAGCTTTCTTT. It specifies CSARAEGQRNTEAFF.

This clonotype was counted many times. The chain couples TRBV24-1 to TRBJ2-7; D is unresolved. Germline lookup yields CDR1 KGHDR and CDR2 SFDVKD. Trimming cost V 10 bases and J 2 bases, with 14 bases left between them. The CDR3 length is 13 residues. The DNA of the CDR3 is TGTGCCACTGGAGAAGGTGCGACCTACGAGCAGTACTTC. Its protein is CATGEGATYEQYF.

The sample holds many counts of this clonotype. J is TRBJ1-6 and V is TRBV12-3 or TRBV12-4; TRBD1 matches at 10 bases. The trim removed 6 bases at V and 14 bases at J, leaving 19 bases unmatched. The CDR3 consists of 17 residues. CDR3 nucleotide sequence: TGTGCCAGCAGCCTAAGGGGAGGGGGACAGGGGCCCAAAGCCCTCCACTTT. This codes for CASSLRGGGQGPKALHF.